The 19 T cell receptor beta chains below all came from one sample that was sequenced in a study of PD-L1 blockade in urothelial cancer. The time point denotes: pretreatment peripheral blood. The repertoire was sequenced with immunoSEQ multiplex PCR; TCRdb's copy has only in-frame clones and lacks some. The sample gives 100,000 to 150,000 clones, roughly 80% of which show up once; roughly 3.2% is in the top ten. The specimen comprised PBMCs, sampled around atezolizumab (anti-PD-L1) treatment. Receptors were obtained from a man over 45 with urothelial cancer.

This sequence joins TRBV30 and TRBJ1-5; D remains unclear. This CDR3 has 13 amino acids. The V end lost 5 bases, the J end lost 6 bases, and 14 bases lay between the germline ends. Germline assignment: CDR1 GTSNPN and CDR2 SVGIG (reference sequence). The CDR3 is CAWGPGGGQPQHF. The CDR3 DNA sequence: TGTGCCTGGGGCCCGGGAGGAGGTCAGCCCCAGCATTTT.

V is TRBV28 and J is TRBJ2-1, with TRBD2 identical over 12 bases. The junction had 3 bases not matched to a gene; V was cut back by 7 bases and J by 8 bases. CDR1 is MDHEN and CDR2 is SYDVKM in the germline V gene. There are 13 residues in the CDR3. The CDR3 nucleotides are TGTGCCAGCACCCTAGCGGGAGGGTATGAGCAGTTCTTC. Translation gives CASTLAGGYEQFF.

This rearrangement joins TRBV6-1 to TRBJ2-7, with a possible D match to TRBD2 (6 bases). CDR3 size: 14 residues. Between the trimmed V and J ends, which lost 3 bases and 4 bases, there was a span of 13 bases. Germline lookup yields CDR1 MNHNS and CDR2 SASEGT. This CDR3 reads CASSDPWRDYEQYF. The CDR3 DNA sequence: TGTGCCAGCAGTGATCCCTGGCGGGATTACGAGCAGTACTTC.

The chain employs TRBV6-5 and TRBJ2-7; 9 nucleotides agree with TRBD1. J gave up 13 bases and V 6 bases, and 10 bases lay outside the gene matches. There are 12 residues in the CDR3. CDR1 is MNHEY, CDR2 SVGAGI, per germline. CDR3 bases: TGTGCCAGCAGACTGGACAGGGGACCTCTCTACTTC. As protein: CASRLDRGPLYF.

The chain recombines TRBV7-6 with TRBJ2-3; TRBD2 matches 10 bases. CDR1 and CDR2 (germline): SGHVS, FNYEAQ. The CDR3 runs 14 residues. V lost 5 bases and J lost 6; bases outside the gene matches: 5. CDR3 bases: TGTGCCAGCAGCCCAGCGGGAGGGCGGGATACGCAGTATTTT. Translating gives CASSPAGGRDTQYF.

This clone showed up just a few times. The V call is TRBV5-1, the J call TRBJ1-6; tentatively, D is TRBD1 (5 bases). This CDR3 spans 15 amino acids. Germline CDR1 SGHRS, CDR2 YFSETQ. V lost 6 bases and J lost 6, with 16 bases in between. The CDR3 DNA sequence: TGCGCCAGCACTGACAGCCGGACCGCTAATTCACCCCTCCACTTT. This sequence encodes CASTDSRTANSPLHF. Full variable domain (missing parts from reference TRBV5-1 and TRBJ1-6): KAGVTQTPRYLIKTRGQQVTLSCSPISGHRSVSWYQQTPGQGLQFLFEYFSETQRNKGNFPGRFSGRQFSNSRSEMNVSTLELGDSALYLCASTDSRTANSPLHFGNGTRLTVT.

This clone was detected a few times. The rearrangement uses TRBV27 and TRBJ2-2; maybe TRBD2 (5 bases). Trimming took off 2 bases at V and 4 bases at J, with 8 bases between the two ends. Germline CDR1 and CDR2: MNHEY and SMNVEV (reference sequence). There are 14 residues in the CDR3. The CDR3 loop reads CASSLIRGTGELFF. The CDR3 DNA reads TGTGCCAGCAGTTTAATCCGGGGCACCGGGGAGCTGTTTTTT.

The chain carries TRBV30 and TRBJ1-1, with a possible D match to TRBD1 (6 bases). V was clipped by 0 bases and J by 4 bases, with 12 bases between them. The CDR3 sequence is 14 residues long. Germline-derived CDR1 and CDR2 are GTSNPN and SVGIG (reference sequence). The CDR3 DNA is TGTGCCTGGAGTGTACAACGGGGGGCCACTGAAGCTTTCTTT. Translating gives CAWSVQRGATEAFF.

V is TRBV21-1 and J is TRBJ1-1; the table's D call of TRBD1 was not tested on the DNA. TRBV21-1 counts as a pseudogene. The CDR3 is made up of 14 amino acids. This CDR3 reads CASRERQGNTEAFF. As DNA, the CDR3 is TGTGCCAGCAGAGAAAGACAGGGAAACACTGAAGCTTTCTTT.

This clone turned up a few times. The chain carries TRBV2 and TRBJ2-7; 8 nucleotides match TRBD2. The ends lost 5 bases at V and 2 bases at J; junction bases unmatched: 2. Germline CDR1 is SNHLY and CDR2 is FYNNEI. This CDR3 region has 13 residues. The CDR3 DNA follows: TGTGCCAGCAGTTGGCGGGAGGCCTACGAGCAGTACTTC. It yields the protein CASSWREAYEQYF.

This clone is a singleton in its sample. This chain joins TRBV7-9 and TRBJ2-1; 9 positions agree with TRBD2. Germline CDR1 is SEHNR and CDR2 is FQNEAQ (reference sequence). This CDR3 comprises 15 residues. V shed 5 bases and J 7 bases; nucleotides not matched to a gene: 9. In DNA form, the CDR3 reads TGTGCCAGCAGCCCGCTAGCGGGGCCATTGAATGAGCAGTTCTTC. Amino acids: CASSPLAGPLNEQFF.

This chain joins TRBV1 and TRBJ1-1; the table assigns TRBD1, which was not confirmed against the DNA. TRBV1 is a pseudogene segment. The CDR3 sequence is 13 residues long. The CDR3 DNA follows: TGCACCAGCAGCCAAGAAGGGGACACTGAAGCTTTCTTT. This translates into CTSSQEGDTEAFF.

CDR3 sequence: CASSSLAEGTNEQFF. CDR3 DNA sequence: TGTGCCAGCAGTTCTCTAGCGGAGGGGACAAATGAGCAGTTCTTC. The chain employs TRBV28 and TRBJ2-1, with D possibly being TRBD2 (7 bases). Germline V gene data show CDR1 as MDHEN and CDR2 as SYDVKM. There are 15 residues in the CDR3. Trimming left V 4 bases short and J 7 bases short, with 17 bases between.

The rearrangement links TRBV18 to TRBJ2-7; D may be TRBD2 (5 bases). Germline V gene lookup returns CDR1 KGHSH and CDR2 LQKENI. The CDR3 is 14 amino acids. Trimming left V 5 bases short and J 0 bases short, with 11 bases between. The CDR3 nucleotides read TGTGCCAGCTCATCGGGGAGAAGCTCCTACGAGCAGTACTTC. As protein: CASSSGRSSYEQYF.

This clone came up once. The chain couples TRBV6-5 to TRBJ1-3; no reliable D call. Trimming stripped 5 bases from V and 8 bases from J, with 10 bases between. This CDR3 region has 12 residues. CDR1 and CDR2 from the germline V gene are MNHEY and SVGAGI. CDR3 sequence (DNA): TGTGCCAGCAGTGACTATACGGACACCATATATTTT. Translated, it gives CASSDYTDTIYF.

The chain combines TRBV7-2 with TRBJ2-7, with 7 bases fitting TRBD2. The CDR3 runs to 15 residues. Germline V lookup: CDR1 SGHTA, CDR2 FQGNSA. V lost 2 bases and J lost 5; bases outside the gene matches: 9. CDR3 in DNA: TGTGCCAGCAGCTTAACGGCGGGAGCATCCAACGAGCAGTACTTC. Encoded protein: CASSLTAGASNEQYF. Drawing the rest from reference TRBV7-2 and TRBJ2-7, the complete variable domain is GAGVSQSPSNKVTEKGKDVELRCDPISGHTALYWYRQSLGQGLEFLIYFQGNSAPDKSGLPSDRFSAERTGGSVSTLTIQRTQQEDSAVYLCASSLTAGASNEQYFGPGTRLTVT.

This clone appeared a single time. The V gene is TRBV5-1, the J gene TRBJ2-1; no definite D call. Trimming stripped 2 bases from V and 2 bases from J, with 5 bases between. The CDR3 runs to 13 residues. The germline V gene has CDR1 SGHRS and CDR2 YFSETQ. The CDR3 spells CASSFQAYNEQFF. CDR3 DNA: TGCGCCAGCAGCTTTCAGGCCTACAATGAGCAGTTCTTC.

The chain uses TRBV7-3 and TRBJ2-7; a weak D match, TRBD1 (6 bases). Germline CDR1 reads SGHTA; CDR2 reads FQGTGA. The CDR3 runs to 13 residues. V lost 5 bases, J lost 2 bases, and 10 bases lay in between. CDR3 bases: TGTGCCAGCAGCCAACAGGGAACCTACGAGCAGTACTTC. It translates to CASSQQGTYEQYF.

CDR3 loop: CAWSRPQGAGDTQYF. The CDR3 coding sequence is TGTGCCTGGAGTCGCCCACAGGGGGCCGGAGATACGCAGTATTTT. This chain links TRBV30 with TRBJ2-3; 9 positions agree with TRBD1. The germline CDR1 and CDR2 sequences are GTSNPN and SVGIG (reference sequence). The CDR3 has 15 residues. J lost 5 bases, V lost 2 bases, and 8 bases had no gene match. Full variable domain (rest looked up from reference TRBV30 and TRBJ2-3): SQTIHQWPATLVQPVGSPLSLECTVEGTSNPNLYWYRQAAGRGLQLLFYSVGIGQISSEVPQNLSASRPQDRQFILSSKKLLLSDSGFYLCAWSRPQGAGDTQYFGPGTRLTVL.